Sequencing of this T cell receptor (beta chain) was carried out in a study of blood T cell repertoires in COVID-19. The wider study: Samples of COVID-19 (acute and convalescent) were obtained from the United States, Italy and Spain. Sources were T cells, B-cell-depleted T cells, or PBMCs; the material itself was cDNA or gDNA.

Authors' methods: Amplification with reference gene primers provided the estimates of nucleated cell counts. TCRdb's table, derived via immunoSEQ multiplex PCR, lists solely in-frame clones and lacks some. For V, J and clone size, that table is used; D and trimming come from the DNA. The data show 60,000 to 75,000 clones, around 89% seen once. Per the germline V gene, CDR1 is ENHRY and CDR2 is SYGVKD. With 6 bases removed from V and 8 bases from J, the gap between germline ends came to 11 bases. The CDR3 is 12 residues long. This chain connects TRBV10-3 to TRBJ1-3; D is ambiguous. The sequence derives from a human donor in a cohort sampled during active COVID-19. Sequencing was carried out using peripheral blood. CDR3 sequence (DNA): TGTGCCATCAGCCGGGAAGAAGACACCATATATTTT. The encoded protein is CAISREEDTIYF.